This paragraph covers one T cell receptor beta chain sequence. Its antigen is not identified. The sample belongs to a study of shared clonotypes between healthy human individuals. Notes on the study in general: It was observed that approximately 5% of naive CD4 clonotypes were shared across several donors.

Sequencing used immunoSEQ multiplex PCR; TCRdb keeps in-frame clones, though not all of them. The sample has about 1.4 million clones, around 97% seen once; the top ten hold roughly 1.2%. The germline gives CDR1 MDHEN, CDR2 SYDVKM. The junction had 9 bases not matched to a gene; V was cut back by 5 bases and J by 7 bases. CDR3 length equals 15 residues. The genes are TRBV28 and TRBJ2-5; 11 nucleotides align to TRBD2. Sequencing input: naive CD4+ T cells sorted from blood. Subset indicated: CD45RA+ positively selected. This clonotype originated in a man under 40 in good health. The CDR3 loop reads CASSPVSGRGWTQYF. As DNA, the CDR3 is TGTGCCAGCAGTCCCGTTAGCGGGAGGGGGTGGACCCAGTACTTC.